These T cell receptor beta chains were read from a single sample in a study of post-analysis software for immune sequencing data. From the PCR reads, TCRdb called clonotypes with MiXCR, one entry per CDR3 protein. The sample holds about 560,000 distinct CDR3 sequences, around 40% seen once. Source material: blood. The receptors originated from a girl aged 10 to 17 with multiple sclerosis. CDR3s include the opening cysteine and the closing phenylalanine or tryptophan. A D gene is named only where the DNA matches it firmly.

d_gene	v_gene	j_gene	CDR3aa
-	TRBV3-1	TRBJ1-1	CASSQVSEVQAFF
TRBD1	TRBV20-1	TRBJ2-1	CSARYGDRGYNEQFF
TRBD1	TRBV29-1	TRBJ1-2	CSVQGRAYGYTF
-	TRBV12-5	TRBJ1-2	CASGLAGPTGYTF
-	TRBV6-1	TRBJ1-5	CASSELAGRGNQPQHF
TRBD1	TRBV5-6	TRBJ2-4	CASSPGQGVKNIQYF
-	TRBV29-1	TRBJ2-7	CSVVGYQNSYEQYF
-	TRBV2	TRBJ2-4	CASRDSLRETKNIQYF
-	TRBV5-1	TRBJ2-7	CASSPDIEGREQYF
TRBD1	TRBV6-6	TRBJ1-1	CASSYHRGSKGTEAFF
-	TRBV3-1	TRBJ1-2	CASSQPRGTVYGYTF
-	TRBV12-3/TRBV12-4	TRBJ1-2	CASIPASQIYGYTF
-	TRBV10-3	TRBJ1-5	CAISDRGGGSNQPQHF
-	TRBV21-1	-	CASSKVREQYF
-	TRBV20-1	TRBJ1-2	CSAGAGWRYGYTF
TRBD1	TRBV7-2	TRBJ1-2	CASSLGTGGTGGYTF
-	TRBV21-1	TRBJ2-1	CASSLGGSIIYNEQFF
-	TRBV4-1	TRBJ2-7	CASSHGAYEQYF
-	TRBV20-1	TRBJ2-7	CSAGDPKGLSSYSYEQYF
TRBD2	TRBV5-1	TRBJ2-1	CASSSPTSGAYNEQFF
TRBD1	TRBV27	-	CASSSTGTVYNEQYF
TRBD2	TRBV2	TRBJ2-5	CASSRTLAGTQETQYF
TRBD2	TRBV20-1	TRBJ2-1	CSASSLAGEANEQFF
-	TRBV28	-	CASSRDGVKNIQYF
TRBD2	TRBV20-1	TRBJ2-3	CSARRPSGSHTQYF
-	TRBV21-1	-	CASSPPDRGPGEQYF
TRBD2	TRBV13	TRBJ2-7	CASSSGTRGEQYF
-	TRBV11-2	-	CASSKSRRDSYEQYF
TRBD1	TRBV20-1	TRBJ2-5	CSAMTGGETQYF
-	TRBV24-1	TRBJ2-3	CATSDVGDPGSTDTQYF
TRBD2	TRBV9	TRBJ2-3	CTSSVLAGGGTQYF
TRBD1	TRBV20-1	TRBJ2-7	CSAAGQGGADEQYF
-	TRBV7-9	TRBJ2-5	CASSSDGNLQETQYF
-	TRBV20-1	TRBJ2-7	CSANRIPYEQYF
-	TRBV5-1	TRBJ1-2	CASSLRESTNYGYTF
-	TRBV5-1	TRBJ2-5	CASSWNIRVQETQYF
TRBD2	TRBV4-1	TRBJ2-7	CASSQVPSGGPGRYF
TRBD1	TRBV25-1	TRBJ1-6	CASSGGTGGLSPLHF
TRBD2	TRBV2	TRBJ2-5	CASSEGRASGETQYF
-	TRBV4-2	TRBJ2-5	CASSPRFEETQYF
TRBD2	TRBV10-3	TRBJ2-7	CAIRGLASYEQYF
-	TRBV20-1	TRBJ2-7	CSAKGQEGTYEQYF
-	TRBV20-1	TRBJ1-5	CSAEGVNGPQHF
TRBD1	TRBV19	TRBJ2-3	CASSRTGVFTDTQYF
TRBD1	TRBV20-1	-	CSARDGRLQGRQETQYF
-	TRBV5-6	TRBJ2-6	CASSRRPVSGANVLTF
TRBD2	TRBV5-1	TRBJ2-3	CASSFEGLGSTDTQYF
-	TRBV7-2	TRBJ2-7	CASSPGRGGYEQYF
-	TRBV12-3/TRBV12-4	TRBJ2-1	CASRDNSYNEQFF
TRBD2	TRBV20-1	TRBJ2-3	CSARVMAGGSTDTQYF
-	TRBV7-2	TRBJ2-3	CASSLGWIDTQYF
-	TRBV24-1	TRBJ2-1	CATSDRSRGSNEQFF
-	TRBV5-1	TRBJ1-1	CASSPSGVEAFF
TRBD1	TRBV12-3/TRBV12-4	TRBJ2-3	CARSWIGTGFTDTQYF